This T cell receptor beta chain was observed in a study of cytomegalovirus exposure and HLA in healthy donors. Turning to the study itself: A later analysis reported the approximately 120 validation repertoires used the same platform as the approximately 670 first-cohort repertoires.

Study results and limitations: TCR clusters originating in the first cohort tended to co-occur in the 120 validation repertoires, according to a later analysis. The authors listed 164 TCR beta chains as cytomegalovirus-associated.

Per the germline V gene, CDR1 is SGHRS and CDR2 is YFSETQ. CDR3 size: 15 residues. The trim removed 1 base at V and 2 bases at J, leaving 0 bases unmatched. TCRdb's copy holds only in-frame clones and misses some; the assay was immunoSEQ multiplex PCR. Of 150,000 to 200,000 clones in the sample, roughly three quarters are singletons; the top ten hold roughly 1.2%. About this clone itself: Its specificity is unknown.

The receptor was isolated from a woman aged 30 to 39 in good health and CMV-seronegative. The material sequenced was PBMCs. V usage is TRBV5-1 and J usage is TRBJ2-7; the match to TRBD2 covers 13 bases. CDR3 residues: CASSLTSGRAYEQYF. In DNA, the CDR3 is TGCGCCAGCAGCTTGACTAGCGGGAGGGCCTACGAGCAGTACTTC.